The T cell receptor (beta chain) under discussion was sequenced for a study of shared clonotypes between healthy human individuals. Regarding the study as a whole: Estimated richness values were generally larger in naive subsets than in memory subsets.

Deletions cut 4 bases from V and 4 bases from J, with 7 bases between. Germline assignment: CDR1 SGHNT and CDR2 YENEEA. The CDR3 loop spans 13 amino acids. Sequenced by immunoSEQ multiplex PCR; TCRdb stores in-frame clones only, minus some. The repertoire includes 1,400,000 or so clones, around 98.5% of them detected once, and 0.36% sits in the top ten. To note about this clone: Its antigen is undetermined. The sample carries other DNA sequences with the same CDR3.

Donors, healthy HIV-negative adults, lacked recent acute infections or vaccinations. The study separated CD4+ cells into CD45RA+ naive and CD45RA-negative memory subsets. This receptor was obtained from a man aged 30 to 39 in good health. The sequenced sample was naive CD4+ T cells sorted from blood. The subset here: CD45RA+ positively selected. The V gene is TRBV11-3, the J gene TRBJ2-2, with D possibly being TRBD1 (5 bases). The CDR3 spells CASSSTVTGELFF. DNA of the CDR3: TGTGCCAGCAGCTCGACAGTCACCGGGGAGCTGTTTTTT.